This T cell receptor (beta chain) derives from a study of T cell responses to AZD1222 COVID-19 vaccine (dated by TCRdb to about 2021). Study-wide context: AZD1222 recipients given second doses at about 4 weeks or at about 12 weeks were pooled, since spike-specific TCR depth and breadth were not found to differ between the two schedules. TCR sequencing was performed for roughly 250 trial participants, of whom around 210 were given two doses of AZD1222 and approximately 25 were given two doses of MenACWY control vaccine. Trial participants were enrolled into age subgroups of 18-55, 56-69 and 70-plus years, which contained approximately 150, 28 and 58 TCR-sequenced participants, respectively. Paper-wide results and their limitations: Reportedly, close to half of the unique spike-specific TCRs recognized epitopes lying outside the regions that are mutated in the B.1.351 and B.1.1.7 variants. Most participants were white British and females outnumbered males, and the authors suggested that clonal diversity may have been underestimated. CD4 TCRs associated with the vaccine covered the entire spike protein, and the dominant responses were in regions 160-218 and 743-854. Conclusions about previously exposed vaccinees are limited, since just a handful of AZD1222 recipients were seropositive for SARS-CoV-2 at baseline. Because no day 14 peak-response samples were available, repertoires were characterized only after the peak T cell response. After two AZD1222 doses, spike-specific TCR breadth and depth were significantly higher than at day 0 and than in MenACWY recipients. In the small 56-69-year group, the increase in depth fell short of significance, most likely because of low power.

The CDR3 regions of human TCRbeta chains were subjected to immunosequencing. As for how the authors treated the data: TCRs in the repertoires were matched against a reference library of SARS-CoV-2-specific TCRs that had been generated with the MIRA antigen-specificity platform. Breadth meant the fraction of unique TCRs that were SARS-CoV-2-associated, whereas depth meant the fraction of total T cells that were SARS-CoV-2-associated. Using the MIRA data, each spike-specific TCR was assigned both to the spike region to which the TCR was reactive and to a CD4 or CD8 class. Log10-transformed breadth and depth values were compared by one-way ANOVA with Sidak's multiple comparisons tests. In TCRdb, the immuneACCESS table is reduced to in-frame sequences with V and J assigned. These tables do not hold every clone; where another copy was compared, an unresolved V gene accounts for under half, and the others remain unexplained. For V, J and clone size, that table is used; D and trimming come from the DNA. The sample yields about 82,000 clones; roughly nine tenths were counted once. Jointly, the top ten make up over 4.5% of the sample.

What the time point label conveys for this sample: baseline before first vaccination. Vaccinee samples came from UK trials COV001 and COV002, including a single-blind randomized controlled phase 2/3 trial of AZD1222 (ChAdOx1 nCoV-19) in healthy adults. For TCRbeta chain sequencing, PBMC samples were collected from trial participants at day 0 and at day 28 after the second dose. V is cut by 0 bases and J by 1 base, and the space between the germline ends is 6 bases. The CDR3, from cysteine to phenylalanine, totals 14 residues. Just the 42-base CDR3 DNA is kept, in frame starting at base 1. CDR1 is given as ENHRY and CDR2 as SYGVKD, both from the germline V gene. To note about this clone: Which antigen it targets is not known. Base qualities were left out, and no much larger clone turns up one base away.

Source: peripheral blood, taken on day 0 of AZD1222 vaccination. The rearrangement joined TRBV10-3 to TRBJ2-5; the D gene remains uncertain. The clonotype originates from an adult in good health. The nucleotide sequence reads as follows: TGTGCCATCAGTGAGTCAATACGCCAAGAGACCCAGTACTTC. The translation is CAISESIRQETQYF.